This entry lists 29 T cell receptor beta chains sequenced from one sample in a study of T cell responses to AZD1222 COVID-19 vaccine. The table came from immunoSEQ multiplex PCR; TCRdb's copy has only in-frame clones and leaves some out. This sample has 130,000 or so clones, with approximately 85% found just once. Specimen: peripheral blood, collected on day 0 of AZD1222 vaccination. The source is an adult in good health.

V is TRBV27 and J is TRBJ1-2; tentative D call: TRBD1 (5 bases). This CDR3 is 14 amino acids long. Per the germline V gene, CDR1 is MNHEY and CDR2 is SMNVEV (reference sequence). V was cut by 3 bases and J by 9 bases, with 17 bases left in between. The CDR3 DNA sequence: TGTGCCAGCAGTTTTTGGGGCGGACGGGAAAGCTACACCTTC. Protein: CASSFWGGRESYTF.

The CDR3 region has the DNA TGTGCCAGCAGAGAGGGCCCGGAGACTGAAGCTTTCTTT. Residues: CASREGPETEAFF. The chain links TRBV7-2 to TRBJ1-1; D gene uncertain. Germline CDR1 SGHTA, CDR2 FQGNSA. The germline V and J ends were trimmed by 6 bases and 5 bases, with 13 bases remaining between them. The CDR3 loop spans 13 amino acids.

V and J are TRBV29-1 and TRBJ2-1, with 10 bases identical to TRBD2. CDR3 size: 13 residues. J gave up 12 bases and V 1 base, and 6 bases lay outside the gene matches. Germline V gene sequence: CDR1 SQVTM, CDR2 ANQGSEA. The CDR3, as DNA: TGCAGCGTTGAAGCTAGCGGGAGCATAACGCAGTTCTTC. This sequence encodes CSVEASGSITQFF.

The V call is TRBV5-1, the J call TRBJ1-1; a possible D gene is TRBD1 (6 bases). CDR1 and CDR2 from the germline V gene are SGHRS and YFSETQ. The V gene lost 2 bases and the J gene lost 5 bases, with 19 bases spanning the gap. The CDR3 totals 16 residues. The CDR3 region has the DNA TGCGCCAGCAGCTTCACAACAGGAGAGGGGGAAACTGAAGCTTTCTTT. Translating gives CASSFTTGEGETEAFF.

CDR3 region: CSVEGWDRGRYTF. DNA for the CDR3: TGCAGCGTTGAAGGATGGGACAGGGGGCGGTACACCTTC. The genes are TRBV29-1 and TRBJ1-2, with 12 nucleotides matching TRBD1. Germline assignment: CDR1 SQVTM and CDR2 ANQGSEA. The length of the CDR3 is 13 residues. The V and J ends lost 1 base and 11 bases, in that order; junction bases with no gene match: 5.

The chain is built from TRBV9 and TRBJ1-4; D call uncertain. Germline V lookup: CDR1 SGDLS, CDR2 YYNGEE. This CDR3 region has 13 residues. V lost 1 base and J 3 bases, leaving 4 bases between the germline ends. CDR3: CASSVRPNEKLFF. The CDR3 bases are TGTGCCAGCAGCGTACGTCCTAATGAAAAACTGTTTTTT.

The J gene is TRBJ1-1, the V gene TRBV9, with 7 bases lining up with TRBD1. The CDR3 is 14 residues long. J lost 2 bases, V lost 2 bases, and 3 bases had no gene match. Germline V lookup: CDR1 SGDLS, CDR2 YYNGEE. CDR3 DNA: TGTGCCAGCAGCGTCGACAGGGCAAACACTGAAGCTTTCTTT. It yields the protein CASSVDRANTEAFF.

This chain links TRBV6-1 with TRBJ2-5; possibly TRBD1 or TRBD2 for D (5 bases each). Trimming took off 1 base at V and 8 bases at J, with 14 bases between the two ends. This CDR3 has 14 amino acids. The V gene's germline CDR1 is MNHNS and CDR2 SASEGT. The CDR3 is CASSEGGGPVTQYF. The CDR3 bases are TGTGCCAGCAGTGAAGGGGGCGGGCCGGTAACCCAGTACTTC.

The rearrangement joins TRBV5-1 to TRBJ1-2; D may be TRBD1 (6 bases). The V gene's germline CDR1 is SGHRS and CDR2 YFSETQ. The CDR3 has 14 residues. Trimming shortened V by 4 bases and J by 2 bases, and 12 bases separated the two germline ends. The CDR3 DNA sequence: TGCGCCAGCAGCCAAAGCGGGACAAACTATGGCTACACCTTC. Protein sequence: CASSQSGTNYGYTF.

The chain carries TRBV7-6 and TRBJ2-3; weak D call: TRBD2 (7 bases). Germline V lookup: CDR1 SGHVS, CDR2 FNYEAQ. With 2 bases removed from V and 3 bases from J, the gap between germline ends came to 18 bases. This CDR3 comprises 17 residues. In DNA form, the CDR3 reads TGTGCCAGCAGCTTATCTCGTGGGGGGGCGATAACAGATACGCAGTATTTT. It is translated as CASSLSRGGAITDTQYF.

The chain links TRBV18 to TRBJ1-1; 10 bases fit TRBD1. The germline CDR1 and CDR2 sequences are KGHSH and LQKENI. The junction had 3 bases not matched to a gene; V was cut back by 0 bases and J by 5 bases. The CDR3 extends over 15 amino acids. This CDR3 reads CASSPPRGQGTEAFF. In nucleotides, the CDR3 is TGTGCCAGCTCACCACCCCGGGGACAGGGGACTGAAGCTTTCTTT.

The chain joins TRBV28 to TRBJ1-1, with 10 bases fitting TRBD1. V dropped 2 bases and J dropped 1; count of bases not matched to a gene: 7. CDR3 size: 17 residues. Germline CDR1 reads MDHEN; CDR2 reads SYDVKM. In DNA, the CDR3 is TGTGCCAGCAGTTTACTACCCGGACAGGGGGGGAACACTGAAGCTTTCTTT. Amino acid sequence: CASSLLPGQGGNTEAFF. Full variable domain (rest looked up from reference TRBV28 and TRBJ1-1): DVKVTQSSRYLVKRTGEKVFLECVQDMDHENMFWYRQDPGLGLRLIYFSYDVKMKEKGDIPEGYSVSREKKERFSLILESASTNQTSMYLCASSLLPGQGGNTEAFFGQGTRLTVV.

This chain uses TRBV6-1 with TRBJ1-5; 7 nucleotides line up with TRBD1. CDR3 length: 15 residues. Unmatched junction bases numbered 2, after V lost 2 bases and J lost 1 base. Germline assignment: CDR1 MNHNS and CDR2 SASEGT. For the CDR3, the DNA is TGTGCCAGCAGTGAAACACAGGGGAGCAATCAGCCCCAGCATTTT. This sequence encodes CASSETQGSNQPQHF.

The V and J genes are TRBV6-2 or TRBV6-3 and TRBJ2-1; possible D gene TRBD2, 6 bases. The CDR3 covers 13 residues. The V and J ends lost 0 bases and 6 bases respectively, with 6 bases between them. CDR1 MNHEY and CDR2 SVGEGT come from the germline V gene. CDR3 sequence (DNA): TGTGCCAGCAGTTACTCTAGCGGCAATGAGCAGTTCTTC. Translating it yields CASSYSSGNEQFF.

CDR3 amino acids: CASSVTTSTSGEQFF. CDR3 nucleotides: TGTGCCAGCAGCGTAACGACCTCGACTAGCGGTGAGCAGTTCTTC. The chain links TRBV9 to TRBJ2-1; 9 bases fit TRBD2. Unmatched junction bases numbered 8, after V lost 1 base and J lost 9 bases. The germline CDR1 and CDR2 sequences are SGDLS and YYNGEE. This CDR3 comprises 15 residues. The full variable domain, with the rest looked up from reference TRBV9 and TRBJ2-1, is DSGVTQTPKHLITATGQRVTLRCSPRSGDLSVYWYQQSLDQGLQFLIQYYNGEERAKGNILERFSAQQFPDLHSELNLSSLELGDSALYFCASSVTTSTSGEQFFGPGTRLTVL.

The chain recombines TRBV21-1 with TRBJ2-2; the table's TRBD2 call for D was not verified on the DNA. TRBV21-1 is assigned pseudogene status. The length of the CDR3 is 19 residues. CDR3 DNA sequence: TGTGCCAGCAGCAAACTGGCTAGCGGGGTAGCCTTAAACACCGGGGAGCTGTTTTTT. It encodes CASSKLASGVALNTGELFF.

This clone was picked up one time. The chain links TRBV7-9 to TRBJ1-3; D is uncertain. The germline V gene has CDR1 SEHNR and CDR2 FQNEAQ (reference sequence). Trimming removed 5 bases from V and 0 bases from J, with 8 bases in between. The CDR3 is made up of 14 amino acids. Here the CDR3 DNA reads TGTGCCAGCAGCCCGGTTGGCTCTGGAAACACCATATATTTT. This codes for CASSPVGSGNTIYF.

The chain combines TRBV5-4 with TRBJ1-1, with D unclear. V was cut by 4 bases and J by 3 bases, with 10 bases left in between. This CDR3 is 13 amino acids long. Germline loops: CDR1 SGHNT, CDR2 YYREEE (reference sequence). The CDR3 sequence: CASSQLPYTEAFF. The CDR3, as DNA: TGTGCCAGCAGCCAATTGCCTTACACTGAAGCTTTCTTT.

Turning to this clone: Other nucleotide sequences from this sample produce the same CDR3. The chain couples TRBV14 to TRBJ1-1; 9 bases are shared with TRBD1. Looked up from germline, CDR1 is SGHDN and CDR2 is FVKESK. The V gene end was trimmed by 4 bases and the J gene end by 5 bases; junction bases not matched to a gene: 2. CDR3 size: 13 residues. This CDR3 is CASSLTGGTEAFF. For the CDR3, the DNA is TGTGCCAGCAGCCTGACAGGGGGAACTGAAGCTTTCTTT.

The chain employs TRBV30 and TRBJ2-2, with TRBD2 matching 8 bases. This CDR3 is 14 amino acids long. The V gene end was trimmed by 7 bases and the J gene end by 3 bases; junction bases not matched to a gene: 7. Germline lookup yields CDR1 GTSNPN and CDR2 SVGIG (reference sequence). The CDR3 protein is CASVAGLYTGELFF. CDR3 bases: TGTGCCTCCGTAGCGGGACTTTACACCGGGGAGCTGTTTTTT.

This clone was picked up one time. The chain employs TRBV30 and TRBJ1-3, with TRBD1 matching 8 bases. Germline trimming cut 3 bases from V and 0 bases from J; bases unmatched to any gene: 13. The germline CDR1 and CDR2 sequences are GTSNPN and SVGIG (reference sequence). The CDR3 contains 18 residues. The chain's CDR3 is CAWRQAQTGVLSGNTIYF. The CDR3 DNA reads TGTGCCTGGAGACAAGCGCAGACAGGGGTCCTCTCTGGAAACACCATATATTTT. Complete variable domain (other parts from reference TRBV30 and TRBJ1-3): SQTIHQWPATLVQPVGSPLSLECTVEGTSNPNLYWYRQAAGRGLQLLFYSVGIGQISSEVPQNLSASRPQDRQFILSSKKLLLSDSGFYLCAWRQAQTGVLSGNTIYFGEGSWLTVV.

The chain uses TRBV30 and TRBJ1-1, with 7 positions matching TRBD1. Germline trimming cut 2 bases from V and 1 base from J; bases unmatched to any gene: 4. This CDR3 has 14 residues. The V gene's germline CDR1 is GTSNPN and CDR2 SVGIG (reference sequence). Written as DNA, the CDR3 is TGTGCCTGGAGTTCAAGACAGGGGAACACTGAAGCTTTCTTT. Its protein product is CAWSSRQGNTEAFF. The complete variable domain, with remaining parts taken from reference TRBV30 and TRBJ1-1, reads SQTIHQWPATLVQPVGSPLSLECTVEGTSNPNLYWYRQAAGRGLQLLFYSVGIGQISSEVPQNLSASRPQDRQFILSSKKLLLSDSGFYLCAWSSRQGNTEAFFGQGTRLTVV.

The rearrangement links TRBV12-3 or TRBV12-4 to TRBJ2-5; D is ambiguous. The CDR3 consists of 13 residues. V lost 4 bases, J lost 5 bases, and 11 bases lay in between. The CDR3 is CASSSRWVETQYF. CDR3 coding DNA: TGTGCCAGCAGTTCCCGGTGGGTGGAGACCCAGTACTTC.

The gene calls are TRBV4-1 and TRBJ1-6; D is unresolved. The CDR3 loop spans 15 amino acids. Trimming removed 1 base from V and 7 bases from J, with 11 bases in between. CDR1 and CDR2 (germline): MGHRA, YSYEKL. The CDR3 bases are TGCGCCAGCAGCCAAGGGTACACTCAGAATTCACCCCTCCACTTT. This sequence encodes CASSQGYTQNSPLHF.

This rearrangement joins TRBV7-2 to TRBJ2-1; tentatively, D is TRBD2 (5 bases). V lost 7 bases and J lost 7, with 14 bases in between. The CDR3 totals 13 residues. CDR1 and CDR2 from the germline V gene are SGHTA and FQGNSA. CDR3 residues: CASNQPGSNEQFF. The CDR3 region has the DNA TGTGCCAGCAACCAACCGGGAAGTAATGAGCAGTTCTTC.

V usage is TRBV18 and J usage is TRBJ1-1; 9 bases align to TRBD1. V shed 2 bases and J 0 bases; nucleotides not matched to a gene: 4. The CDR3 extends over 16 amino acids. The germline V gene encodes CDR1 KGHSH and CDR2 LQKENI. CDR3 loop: CASSPTGGVMNTEAFF. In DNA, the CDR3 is TGTGCCAGCTCACCAACAGGGGGCGTGATGAACACTGAAGCTTTCTTT.

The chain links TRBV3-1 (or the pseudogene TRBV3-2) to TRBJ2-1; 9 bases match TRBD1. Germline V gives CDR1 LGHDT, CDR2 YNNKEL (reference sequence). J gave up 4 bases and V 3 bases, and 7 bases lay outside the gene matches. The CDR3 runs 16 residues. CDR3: CASSHTGTGIYNEQFF. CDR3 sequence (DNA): TGTGCCAGCAGCCACACGGGGACAGGGATATACAATGAGCAGTTCTTC.

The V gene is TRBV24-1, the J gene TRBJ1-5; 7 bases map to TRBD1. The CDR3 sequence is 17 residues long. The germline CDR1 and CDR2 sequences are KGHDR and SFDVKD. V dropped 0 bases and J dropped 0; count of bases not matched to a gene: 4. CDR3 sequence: CATSDLQGGYSNQPQHF. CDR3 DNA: TGTGCCACCAGTGATTTGCAGGGGGGATATAGCAATCAGCCCCAGCATTTT.

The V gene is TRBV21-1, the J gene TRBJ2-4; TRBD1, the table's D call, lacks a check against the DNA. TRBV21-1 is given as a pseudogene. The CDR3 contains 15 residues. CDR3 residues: CASSNRRTGENIQYF. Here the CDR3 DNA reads TGTGCCAGCAGCAATAGGAGGACAGGTGAAAACATTCAGTACTTC.